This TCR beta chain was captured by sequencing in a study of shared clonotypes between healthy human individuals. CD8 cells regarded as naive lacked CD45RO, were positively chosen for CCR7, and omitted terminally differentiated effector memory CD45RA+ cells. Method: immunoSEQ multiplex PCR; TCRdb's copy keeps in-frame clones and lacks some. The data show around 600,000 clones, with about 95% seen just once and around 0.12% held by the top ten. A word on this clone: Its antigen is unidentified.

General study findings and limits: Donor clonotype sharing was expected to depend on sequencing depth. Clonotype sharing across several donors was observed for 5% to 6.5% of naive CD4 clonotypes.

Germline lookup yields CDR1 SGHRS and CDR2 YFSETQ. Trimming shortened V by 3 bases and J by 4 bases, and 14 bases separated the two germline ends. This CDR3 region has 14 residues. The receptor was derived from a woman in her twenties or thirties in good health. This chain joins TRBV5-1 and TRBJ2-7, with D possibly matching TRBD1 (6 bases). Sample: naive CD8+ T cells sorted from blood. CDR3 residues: CASSSRGSWYEQYF. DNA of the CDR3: TGCGCCAGCAGCTCGAGGGGGAGTTGGTACGAGCAGTACTTC.